This TCR beta chain emerged from a study of blood T cell repertoires in COVID-19. Study context: T cells, B-cell-depleted T cells, or PBMCs provided the cDNA or gDNA that served as material.

CDR1 KGHSH and CDR2 LQKENI come from the germline V gene. This CDR3 has 16 amino acids. V lost 2 bases to trimming and J lost 5 bases; unmatched junction nucleotides: 6. Original processing methods: Amplifying reference gene primers gave estimates of nucleated cell counts. Sequencing was performed with immunoSEQ multiplex PCR; in TCRdb, only in-frame clones are kept and a portion is missing. V, J and clone size derive from that table, while D and trimming were established from the DNA sequence. Here the sample spans about 400,000 clones, approximately 86% being singletons. V is TRBV18 and J is TRBJ2-5; 12 bases line up with TRBD2. This TCR was sampled from a human donor in a cohort sampled during active COVID-19. Source material: peripheral blood. The chain's CDR3 is CASSPLTSGSLETQYF. CDR3 in DNA: TGTGCCAGCTCACCATTGACTAGCGGGAGTTTGGAGACCCAGTACTTC.